These T cell receptor beta chains were read from a single sample in a study of neurological immune-mediated disorders. TCRdb re-called the 5' RACE reads through MiXCR, storing one row per CDR3 protein. This sample has tens of thousands of distinct CDR3 sequences, with more than 9.5% found just once. The source material was PBMCs. Source of these receptors: a female donor in good health. The CDR3 runs from the conserved cysteine through the conserved F or W. Size is stated for part of the rows, as once, few or many counts, or as a class when the clone is expanded.

abundance,j_gene,v_gene,CDR3aa
many,TRBJ2-2,TRBV5-1,CASSTGAYTGELFF
many,TRBJ2-7,TRBV14,CASSQDRIGEQYF
many,TRBJ2-6,TRBV5-1,CASGPSWANVLTF
many,TRBJ1-1,TRBV29-1,CSVEWGGEAFF
many,TRBJ1-5,TRBV21-1,CASSPWGGGDQPQHF
NA,TRBJ2-3,TRBV5-1,CASSLTSVNTDTQYF
many,TRBJ2-2,TRBV20-1,CSASHYTGELFF
many,TRBJ1-5,TRBV7-8,CASSLEGSGGQPQHF
many,TRBJ2-1,TRBV3-1,CASSLRGASGSSYNEQFF
many,TRBJ2-7,TRBV7-8,CASSPGVSEQYF
NA,TRBJ2-5,TRBV5-6,CASSLAHGFKEQETLYF
NA,TRBJ2-2,TRBV7-2,CVSSLPGTGELFF
many,TRBJ2-1,TRBV9,CASSGTSGGSNEQFF
many,TRBJ1-1,TRBV28,CASSLGKNTEAFF
many,TRBJ2-5,TRBV20-1,CSARPPQETQYF
many,TRBJ1-5,TRBV5-6,CASSLWGLRYQPQHF
many,TRBJ2-7,TRBV7-8,CASSLEGWGQGFSYEQYF
many,TRBJ2-3,TRBV5-1,CASSLAGGTAQYF
many,TRBJ2-5,TRBV7-9,CASSSPEREETQYF
many,TRBJ2-1,TRBV2,CASSVGDRGWEQFF
many,TRBJ2-3,TRBV5-5,CASSPPSGSSTDTQYF
few,TRBJ2-7,TRBV29-1,CSAGLADRGQYF
medium-sized,TRBJ2-2,TRBV12-3/TRBV12-4,CASRGTGGPGELFF
many,TRBJ2-1,TRBV5-6,CASRNLAGVADEQFF
many,TRBJ1-3,TRBV9,CASSVGPGAGNTIYF
medium-sized,TRBJ1-1,TRBV12-3/TRBV12-4,CASSLSPVAYF
many,TRBJ1-1,TRBV3-1,CASSQDSNTEAFF
many,TRBJ2-2,TRBV15,CATSRSRTNGNTGELFF
many,TRBJ2-6,TRBV20-1,CSAKRRDRGGSGANVLTF
many,TRBJ2-7,TRBV6-5,CASSYPPGGGEQYF
NA,TRBJ1-1,TRBV4-1,CASSQRPGYTEAFF
many,TRBJ1-5,TRBV10-3,CAISESTGFQPQHF
many,TRBJ1-2,TRBV10-3,CAISDLDGFGYTF
many,TRBJ1-3,TRBV6-5,CASSYSGSGGNTIYF
many,TRBJ2-4,TRBV5-4,CASSLGGTVAKNIQYF
many,TRBJ2-7,TRBV7-9,CASSYYGGYEQYF
many,TRBJ2-1,TRBV2,CASSDGYNEQFF
many,TRBJ1-2,TRBV7-2,CASSLASQGANGYTF
few,TRBJ2-1,TRBV7-9,CASSLSSGGGSYNEQFF
many,TRBJ1-5,TRBV6-6,CASSYHGGGNQPQHF
many,TRBJ2-3,TRBV9,CASSGTRDTQYF
many,TRBJ2-1,TRBV5-1,CASSLDRHNEQFF
many,TRBJ2-1,TRBV10-3,CAISELDRSSYNEQFF
few,TRBJ1-1,TRBV7-9,CASSYRTGTGNTEAFF
many,TRBJ1-1,TRBV11-2,CASSFVQGWDKAFF
few,TRBJ1-1,TRBV29-1,CSGNNLNTEAFF